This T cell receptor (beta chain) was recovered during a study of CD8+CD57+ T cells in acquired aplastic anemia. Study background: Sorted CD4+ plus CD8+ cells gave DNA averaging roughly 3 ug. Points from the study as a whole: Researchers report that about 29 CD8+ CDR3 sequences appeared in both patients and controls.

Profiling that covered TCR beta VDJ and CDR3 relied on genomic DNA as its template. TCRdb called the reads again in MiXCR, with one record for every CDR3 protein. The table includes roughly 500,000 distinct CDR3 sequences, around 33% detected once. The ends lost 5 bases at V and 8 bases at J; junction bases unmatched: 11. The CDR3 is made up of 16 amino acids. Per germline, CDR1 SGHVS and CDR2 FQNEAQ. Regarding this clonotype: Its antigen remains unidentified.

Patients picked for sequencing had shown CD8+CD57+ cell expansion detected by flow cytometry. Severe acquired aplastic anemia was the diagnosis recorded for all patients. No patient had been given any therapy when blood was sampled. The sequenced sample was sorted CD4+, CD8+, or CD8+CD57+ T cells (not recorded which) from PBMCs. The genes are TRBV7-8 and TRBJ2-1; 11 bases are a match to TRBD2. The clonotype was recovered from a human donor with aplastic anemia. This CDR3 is CASSQGLAGGIYEQFF. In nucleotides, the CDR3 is TGTGCCAGCAGCCAGGGATTAGCGGGAGGGATTTATGAGCAGTTCTTC.